These 20 T cell receptor beta chains originate from one sample sequenced in a study of T cell responses to AZD1222 COVID-19 vaccine. Method: immunoSEQ multiplex PCR; TCRdb's copy keeps in-frame clones and lacks some. Of around 130,000 clones listed, about 93% are singletons. This specimen was peripheral blood, taken on day 0 of AZD1222 vaccination. These receptors all stem from an adult in good health.

This chain joins TRBV6-5 and TRBJ2-2; D is undetermined. V lost 2 bases and J 4 bases, leaving 14 bases between the germline ends. This CDR3 spans 16 amino acids. Looked up from germline, CDR1 is MNHEY and CDR2 is SVGAGI. CDR3 sequence (DNA): TGTGCCAGCAGTTACGGGGATCCCTCCGCCACCGGGGAGCTGTTTTTT. Protein sequence: CASSYGDPSATGELFF.

This chain joins TRBV12-5 and TRBJ1-2, with D perhaps matching TRBD1 (6 bases). V lost 3 bases and J lost 3, with 8 bases in between. Germline CDR1 is LGHNT and CDR2 is FRNRAP. The CDR3 loop spans 13 amino acids. CDR3: CASGLQGYYGYTF. As DNA, the CDR3 is TGTGCTAGTGGTTTACAGGGATACTATGGCTACACCTTC.

The chain couples TRBV14 to TRBJ2-1; TRBD1 matches 9 bases. Germline CDR1 reads SGHDN; CDR2 reads FVKESK. CDR3 size: 16 residues. V trimming: 4 bases; J trimming: 7 bases; junction bases outside the gene matches: 11. The CDR3 DNA sequence: TGTGCCAGCAGCCGACTAACAGGGGGCTTGGGGAATGAGCAGTTCTTC. Translating it yields CASSRLTGGLGNEQFF.

This chain links TRBV5-1 with TRBJ1-2; 9 bases align to TRBD1. Germline CDR1 and CDR2: SGHRS and YFSETQ. The CDR3 spans 17 residues. V shed 4 bases and J 4 bases; nucleotides not matched to a gene: 14. CDR3 residues: CASSLGQGPFTLYGYTF. For the CDR3, the DNA is TGCGCCAGCAGCCTGGGACAGGGCCCATTCACGCTCTATGGCTACACCTTC.

The V gene is TRBV29-1, the J gene TRBJ2-3, with TRBD2 matching over 8 bases. Looked up from germline, CDR1 is SQVTM and CDR2 is ANQGSEA. Trimming at V came to 3 bases and at J to 8 bases, leaving 10 bases not matched to a gene. This CDR3 has 14 amino acids. The CDR3 sequence is CSVEEVAGGSTQYF. DNA for the CDR3: TGCAGCGTTGAGGAGGTTGCGGGGGGATCTACGCAGTATTTT.

Only a few counts were recorded for this clone. The chain has TRBV9 and TRBJ2-1; 10 bases agree with TRBD2. The CDR3 sequence is 20 residues long. V shed 0 bases and J 0 bases; nucleotides not matched to a gene: 12. Germline-derived CDR1 and CDR2 are SGDLS and YYNGEE. The CDR3 loop reads CASSVAGLAGAESSYNEQFF. As DNA, the CDR3 is TGTGCCAGCAGCGTAGCTGGCCTAGCGGGGGCCGAGAGCTCCTACAATGAGCAGTTCTTC.

V usage is TRBV7-9 and J usage is TRBJ2-3; D is possibly TRBD2 (7 bases). From germline, CDR1 is SEHNR and CDR2 FQNEAQ (reference sequence). The length of the CDR3 is 15 residues. With 1 base removed from V and 8 bases from J, the gap between germline ends came to 16 bases. The chain's CDR3 is CASSLESGTSGTQYF. The CDR3 DNA is TGTGCCAGCAGCTTAGAGAGCGGGACATCGGGTACGCAGTATTTT.

V usage is TRBV5-6 and J usage is TRBJ1-6; the D is unclear. This CDR3 has 15 residues. The germline gives CDR1 SGHDT, CDR2 YYEEEE. V shed 0 bases and J shed 5 bases, with 9 bases lying between them. CDR3 in amino acids: CASSLGTQDNSPLHF. CDR3 sequence (DNA): TGTGCCAGCAGCTTGGGAACGCAAGATAATTCACCCCTCCACTTT.

The rearrangement joins TRBV7-9 to TRBJ1-1, with 7 bases lining up with TRBD1. The CDR3 totals 14 residues. Germline V CDR1 and CDR2: SEHNR, FQNEAQ (reference sequence). V shed 5 bases and J 0 bases; nucleotides not matched to a gene: 3. The CDR3: CASSTGQMNTEAFF. The CDR3 nucleotides read TGTGCCAGCAGCACGGGACAGATGAACACTGAAGCTTTCTTT.

The chain has TRBV19 and TRBJ1-5; D gene uncertain. V was trimmed by 5 bases and J by 0 bases, leaving 14 bases between them. The CDR3 loop spans 16 amino acids. Germline V gene sequence: CDR1 LNHDA, CDR2 SQIVND (reference sequence). The DNA of the CDR3 is TGTGCCAGTAGTTCAAGGCGAGTTTATAGCAATCAGCCCCAGCATTTT. It is translated as CASSSRRVYSNQPQHF.

This chain uses TRBV14 with TRBJ1-2; D is ambiguous. The CDR3 length is 13 residues. The V and J ends lost 3 bases and 7 bases respectively, with 12 bases between them. Germline V gives CDR1 SGHDN, CDR2 FVKESK. The chain's CDR3 is CASSQGDAGGYTF. The CDR3 DNA reads as TGTGCCAGCAGCCAGGGAGATGCCGGTGGCTACACCTTC. Full variable domain (remainder filled in from reference TRBV14 and TRBJ1-2): EAGVTQFPSHSVIEKGQTVTLRCDPISGHDNLYWYRRVMGKEIKFLLHFVKESKQDESGMPNNRFLAERTGGTYSTLKVQPAELEDSGVYFCASSQGDAGGYTFGSGTRLTVV.

This clone was counted once. A junction boundary mismatches the germline segment, possibly from a read error. This chain uses TRBV7-9 with TRBJ1-1; perhaps TRBD1 as D (5 bases). This CDR3 contains 11 residues. Germline V gene data show CDR1 as SEHNR and CDR2 as FQNEAQ (reference sequence). The CDR3 region is CASSSRKGSCF. The CDR3 bases are TGTGCCAGCAGCTCTCGGAAGGGGTCCTGTTTT.

The V and J genes are TRBV4-1 and TRBJ1-1, with 7 bases that match TRBD1. J was trimmed by 7 bases and V by 4 bases; bases with no gene match: 9. The CDR3 sequence is 14 residues long. Germline CDR1 MGHRA, CDR2 YSYEKL. The DNA of the CDR3 is TGCGCCAGCAGCCCTTATACAGGGGCCGGTGAAGCTTTCTTT. It translates to CASSPYTGAGEAFF.

The chain uses TRBV6-5 and TRBJ1-1; unclear D gene. The CDR3 is 15 residues long. Trimming took off 2 bases at V and 5 bases at J, with 15 bases between the two ends. CDR1 MNHEY and CDR2 SVGAGI come from the germline V gene. The CDR3 reads CASSYSGPFLTEAFF. CDR3 sequence (DNA): TGTGCCAGCAGTTACAGCGGCCCCTTTTTAACTGAAGCTTTCTTT.

The chain uses TRBV3-1 (or the pseudogene TRBV3-2) and TRBJ2-3; possible D gene TRBD1, 6 bases. The length of the CDR3 is 16 residues. V lost 5 bases, J lost 0 bases, and 15 bases lay in between. Germline CDR1 reads LGHDT; CDR2 reads YNNKEL (reference sequence). The CDR3 reads CASSDRLRTSTDTQYF. CDR3 sequence (DNA): TGTGCCAGCAGCGACAGGTTACGCACTAGCACAGATACGCAGTATTTT.

The chain couples TRBV7-2 to TRBJ1-1; no definite D call. Between the trimmed V and J ends, which lost 2 bases and 3 bases, there was a span of 7 bases. There are 13 residues in the CDR3. The germline CDR1 and CDR2 sequences are SGHTA and FQGNSA. The CDR3 DNA follows: TGTGCCAGCAGCTTAAGCGGGGACACTGAAGCTTTCTTT. Residues: CASSLSGDTEAFF.

In this sample, this clone turned up a few times. This sequence joins TRBV7-2 and TRBJ1-1; no clear D gene. Germline V lookup: CDR1 SGHTA, CDR2 FQGNSA. CDR3 length: 14 amino acids. Trimming cost V 5 bases and J 5 bases, with 15 bases left between them. This CDR3 reads CASSPREISTEAFF. For the CDR3, the DNA is TGTGCCAGCAGCCCGCGGGAAATAAGTACTGAAGCTTTCTTT. The entire variable domain, with the rest obtained from reference TRBV7-2 and TRBJ1-1, is as follows: GAGVSQSPSNKVTEKGKDVELRCDPISGHTALYWYRQSLGQGLEFLIYFQGNSAPDKSGLPSDRFSAERTGGSVSTLTIQRTQQEDSAVYLCASSPREISTEAFFGQGTRLTVV.

Written as DNA, the CDR3 is TGTGCCAGCAGTTTAATGCGGGGGGCTGAGAATGAGCAGTTCTTC. Translation: CASSLMRGAENEQFF. The gene calls are TRBV27 and TRBJ2-1, with 8 bases fitting TRBD2. The CDR3 has 15 amino acids. The germline CDR1 and CDR2 sequences are MNHEY and SMNVEV (reference sequence). The V and J ends lost 2 bases and 7 bases, in that order; junction bases with no gene match: 7.

This clone was picked up a small number of times. The chain joins TRBV27 to TRBJ1-1; D is unresolved. This CDR3 has 16 amino acids. Looked up from germline, CDR1 is MNHEY and CDR2 is SMNVEV (reference sequence). V dropped 0 bases and J dropped 0 bases, with 11 bases sitting between them. This CDR3 is CASSLSLVQLNTEAFF. The CDR3 DNA reads as TGTGCCAGCAGTTTATCCCTGGTGCAATTGAACACTGAAGCTTTCTTT.

The gene calls are TRBV5-1 and TRBJ2-5; 8 bases match TRBD2. CDR1 is SGHRS, CDR2 YFSETQ, per germline. J gave up 1 base and V 2 bases, and 4 bases lay outside the gene matches. The CDR3 consists of 15 residues. CDR3 coding DNA: TGCGCCAGCAGCTTTGCCGCGGGGGGCCAAGAGACCCAGTACTTC. This encodes CASSFAAGGQETQYF.